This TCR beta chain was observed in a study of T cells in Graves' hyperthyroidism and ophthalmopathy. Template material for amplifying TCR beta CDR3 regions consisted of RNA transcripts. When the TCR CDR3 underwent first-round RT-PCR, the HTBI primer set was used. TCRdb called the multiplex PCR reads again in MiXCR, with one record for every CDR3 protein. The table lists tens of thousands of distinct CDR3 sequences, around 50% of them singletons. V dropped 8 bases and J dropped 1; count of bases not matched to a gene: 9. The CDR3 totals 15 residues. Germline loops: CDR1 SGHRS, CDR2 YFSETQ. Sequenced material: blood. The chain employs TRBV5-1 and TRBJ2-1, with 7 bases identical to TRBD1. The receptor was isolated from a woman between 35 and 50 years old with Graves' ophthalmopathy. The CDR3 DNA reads TGCGCCAGGATGGCTGGGACAGCATCCTACAATGAGCAGTTCTTC. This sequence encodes CARMAGTASYNEQFF. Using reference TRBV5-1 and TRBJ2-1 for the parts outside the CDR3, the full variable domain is KAGVTQTPRYLIKTRGQQVTLSCSPISGHRSVSWYQQTPGQGLQFLFEYFSETQRNKGNFPGRFSGRQFSNSRSEMNVSTLELGDSALYLCARMAGTASYNEQFFGPGTRLTVL.